This paragraph covers one T cell receptor beta chain sequence. This entry belongs to a study of blood T cell repertoires in COVID-19. Overall study context: The samples span acute and convalescent COVID-19 from the United States, Italy and Spain. In each case, the material was cDNA or gDNA derived from T cells, B-cell-depleted T cells, or PBMCs.

Original data processing: Nucleated cell counts were estimated from reference gene primer amplification. The repertoire was sequenced with immunoSEQ multiplex PCR; TCRdb's copy has only in-frame clones and lacks some. The V and J calls and clone size were taken over from that table, and D and trimming were inferred from the DNA. The sample carries 200,000 to 250,000 clones, 82% recorded once. The germline CDR1 and CDR2 sequences are SGHRS and YFSETQ. The CDR3 sequence is 16 residues long. V was pared by 4 bases and J by 2 bases, with 18 bases between. Sequencing was done on a sample of peripheral blood. This rearrangement joins TRBV5-1 to TRBJ2-5, with D possibly being TRBD1 (6 bases). This clonotype originated in an elderly woman with acute or convalescent COVID-19. The CDR3 spells CASSNVGDTTQETQYF. Here the CDR3 DNA reads TGCGCCAGCAGCAACGTAGGGGACACAACTCAAGAGACCCAGTACTTC.